This T cell receptor beta chain comes out of a study of T cells after yellow fever vaccination. Background on the study: Preparation of fractions with low cell numbers was performed using SMART-Seq v4 Ultra Low Input.

About this clonotype itself: Its target is unknown.

TCRdb independently ran MiXCR on the 5' RACE reads; one entry per CDR3 protein. Of approximately 300,000 distinct CDR3 sequences in the sample, about 10% were seen once. Overall study results and limits: Post-booster repertoires contained most primary-vaccination clones again (roughly 97% CD4, roughly 91% CD8).

V was clipped by 4 bases and J by 7 bases, with 7 bases between them. Germline V gives CDR1 MNHEY, CDR2 SMNVEV (reference sequence). The CDR3 is 11 residues long. This specimen was CD4+ T cells sorted from PBMCs, taken 45 days after the yellow fever booster vaccination. The chain couples TRBV27 to TRBJ2-5; the D is unclear. The TCR originated in a man aged 18-30 years who received the YFV17D yellow fever vaccine. The CDR3 loop is CASSYLGTQYF. The CDR3 DNA reads TGTGCCAGCAGTTACCTGGGGACCCAGTACTTC.